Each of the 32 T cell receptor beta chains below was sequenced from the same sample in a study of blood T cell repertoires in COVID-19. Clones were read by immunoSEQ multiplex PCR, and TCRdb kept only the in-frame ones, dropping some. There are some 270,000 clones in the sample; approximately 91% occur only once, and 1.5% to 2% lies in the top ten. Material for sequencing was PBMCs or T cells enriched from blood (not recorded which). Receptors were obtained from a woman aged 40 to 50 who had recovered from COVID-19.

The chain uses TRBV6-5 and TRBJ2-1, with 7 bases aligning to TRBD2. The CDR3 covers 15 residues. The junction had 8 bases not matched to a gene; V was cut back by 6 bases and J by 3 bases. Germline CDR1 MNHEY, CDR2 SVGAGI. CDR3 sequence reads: CASSVGTTLYNEQFF. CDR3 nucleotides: TGTGCCAGCAGCGTGGGGACTACCCTCTACAATGAGCAGTTCTTC.

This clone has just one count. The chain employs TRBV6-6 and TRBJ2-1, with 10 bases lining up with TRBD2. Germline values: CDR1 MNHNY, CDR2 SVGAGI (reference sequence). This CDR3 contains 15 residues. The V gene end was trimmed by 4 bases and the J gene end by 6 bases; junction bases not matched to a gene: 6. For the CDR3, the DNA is TGTGCCAGCAGTTTGAGGACTAGCGGAGGCAATGAGCAGTTCTTC. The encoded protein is CASSLRTSGGNEQFF.

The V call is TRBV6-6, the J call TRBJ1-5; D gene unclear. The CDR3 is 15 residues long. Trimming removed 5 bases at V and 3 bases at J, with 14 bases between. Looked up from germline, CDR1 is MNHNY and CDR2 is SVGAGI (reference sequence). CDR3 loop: CASSPNRGNNQPQHF. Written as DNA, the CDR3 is TGTGCCAGCAGTCCTAATCGCGGGAACAATCAGCCCCAGCATTTT.

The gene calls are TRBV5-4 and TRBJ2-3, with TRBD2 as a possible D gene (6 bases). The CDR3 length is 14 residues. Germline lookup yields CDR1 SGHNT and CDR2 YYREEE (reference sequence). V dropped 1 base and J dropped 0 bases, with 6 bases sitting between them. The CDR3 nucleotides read TGTGCCAGCAGCTTGCGGGAGAGCACAGATACGCAGTATTTT. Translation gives CASSLRESTDTQYF.

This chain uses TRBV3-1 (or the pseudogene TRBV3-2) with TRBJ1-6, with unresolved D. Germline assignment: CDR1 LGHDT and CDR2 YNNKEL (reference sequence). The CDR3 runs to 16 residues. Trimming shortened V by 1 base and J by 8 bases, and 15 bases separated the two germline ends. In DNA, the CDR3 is TGTGCCAGCAGCCAAGGCGCGGCTTCGCCTTATTCACCCCTCCACTTT. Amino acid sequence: CASSQGAASPYSPLHF.

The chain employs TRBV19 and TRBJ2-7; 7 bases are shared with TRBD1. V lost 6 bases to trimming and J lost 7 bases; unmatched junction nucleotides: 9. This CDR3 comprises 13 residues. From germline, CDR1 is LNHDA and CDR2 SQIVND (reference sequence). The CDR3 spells CASSRQGALEQYF. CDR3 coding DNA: TGTGCCAGTAGCAGACAGGGCGCCTTGGAGCAGTACTTC.

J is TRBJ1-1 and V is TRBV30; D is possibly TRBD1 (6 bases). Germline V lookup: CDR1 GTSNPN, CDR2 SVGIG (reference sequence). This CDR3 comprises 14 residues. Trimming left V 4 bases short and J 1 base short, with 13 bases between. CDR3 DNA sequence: TGTGCCTGGACTGAGGACAGCGGGAACACTGAAGCTTTCTTT. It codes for CAWTEDSGNTEAFF.

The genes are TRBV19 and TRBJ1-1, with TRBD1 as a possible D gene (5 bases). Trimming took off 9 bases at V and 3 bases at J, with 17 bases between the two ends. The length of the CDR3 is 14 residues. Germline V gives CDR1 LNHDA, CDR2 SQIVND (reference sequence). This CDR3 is CASMLKGGDTEAFF. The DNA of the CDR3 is TGTGCCAGCATGCTAAAAGGAGGGGACACTGAAGCTTTCTTT.

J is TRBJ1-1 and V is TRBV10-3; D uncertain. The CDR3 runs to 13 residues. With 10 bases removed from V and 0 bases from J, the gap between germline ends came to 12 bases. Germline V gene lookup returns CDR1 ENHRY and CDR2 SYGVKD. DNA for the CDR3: TGTGCCACTGTTTCCCAGGTGAACACTGAAGCTTTCTTT. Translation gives CATVSQVNTEAFF.

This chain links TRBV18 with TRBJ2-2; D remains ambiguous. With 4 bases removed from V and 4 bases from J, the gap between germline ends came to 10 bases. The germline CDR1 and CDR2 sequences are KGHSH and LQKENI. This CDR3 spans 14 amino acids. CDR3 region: CASSHREVTGELFF. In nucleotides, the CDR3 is TGTGCCAGCTCACATCGAGAAGTCACCGGGGAGCTGTTTTTT. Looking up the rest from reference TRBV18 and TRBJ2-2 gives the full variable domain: NAGVMQNPRHLVRRRGQEARLRCSPMKGHSHVYWYRQLPEEGLKFMVYLQKENIIDESGMPKERFSAEFPKEGPSILRIQQVVRGDSAAYFCASSHREVTGELFFGEGSRLTVL.

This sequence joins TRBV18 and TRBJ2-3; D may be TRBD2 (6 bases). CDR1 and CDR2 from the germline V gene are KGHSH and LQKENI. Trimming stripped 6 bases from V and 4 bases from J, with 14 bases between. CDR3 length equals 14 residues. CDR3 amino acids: CASSPGSGADTQYF. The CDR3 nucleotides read TGTGCCAGCTCGCCCGGGAGCGGCGCAGATACGCAGTATTTT.

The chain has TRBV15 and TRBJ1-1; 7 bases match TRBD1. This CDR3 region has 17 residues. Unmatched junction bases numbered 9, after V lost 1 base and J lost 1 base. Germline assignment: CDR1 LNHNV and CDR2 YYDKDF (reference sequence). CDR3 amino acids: CATSRGQGGSRNTEAFF. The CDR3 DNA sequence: TGTGCCACCAGCAGAGGACAGGGAGGCTCTAGGAACACTGAAGCTTTCTTT.

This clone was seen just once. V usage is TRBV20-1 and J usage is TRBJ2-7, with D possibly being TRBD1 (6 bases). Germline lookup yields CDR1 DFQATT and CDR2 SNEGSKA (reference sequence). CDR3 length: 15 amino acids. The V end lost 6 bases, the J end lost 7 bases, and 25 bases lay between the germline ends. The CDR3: CSASREWDTGGEQYF. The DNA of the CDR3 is TGCAGTGCAAGTAGGGAGTGGGACACCGGCGGAGAGCAGTACTTC.

Here the CDR3 DNA reads TGTGCCAGCAGCGTTTCAGGGTCCACTGAAGCTTTCTTT. Translated: CASSVSGSTEAFF. The chain employs TRBV9 and TRBJ1-1, with a tentative D call TRBD1 (5 bases). There are 13 residues in the CDR3. Germline V gene data show CDR1 as SGDLS and CDR2 as YYNGEE. V dropped 2 bases and J dropped 4 bases, with 9 bases sitting between them. The full variable domain, completed using reference TRBV9 and TRBJ1-1, is DSGVTQTPKHLITATGQRVTLRCSPRSGDLSVYWYQQSLDQGLQFLIQYYNGEERAKGNILERFSAQQFPDLHSELNLSSLELGDSALYFCASSVSGSTEAFFGQGTRLTVV.

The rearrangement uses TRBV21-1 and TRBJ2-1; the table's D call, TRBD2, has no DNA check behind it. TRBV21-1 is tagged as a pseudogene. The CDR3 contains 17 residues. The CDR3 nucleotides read TGTGCCAGCAGCAAGGGTATAGCCGCGGGGACCCACAATGAGCAGTTCTTC. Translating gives CASSKGIAAGTHNEQFF.

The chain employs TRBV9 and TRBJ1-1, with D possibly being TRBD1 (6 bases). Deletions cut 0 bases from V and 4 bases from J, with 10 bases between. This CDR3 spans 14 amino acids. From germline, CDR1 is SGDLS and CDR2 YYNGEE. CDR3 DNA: TGTGCCAGCAGCGTAGGGGGCAGGGGCACTGAAGCTTTCTTT. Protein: CASSVGGRGTEAFF.

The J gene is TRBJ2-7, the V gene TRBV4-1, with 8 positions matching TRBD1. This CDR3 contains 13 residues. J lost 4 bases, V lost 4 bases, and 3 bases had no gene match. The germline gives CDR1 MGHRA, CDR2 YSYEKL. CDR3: CASSRDRRYEQYF. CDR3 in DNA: TGCGCCAGCAGCCGGGACAGGAGATACGAGCAGTACTTC.

The CDR3: CASSLAGGSYEQYF. CDR3 bases: TGTGCCAGCAGCTTGGCGGGTGGCTCCTACGAGCAGTACTTC. The J gene is TRBJ2-7, the V gene TRBV5-4; D uncertain. The CDR3 covers 14 residues. Germline loops: CDR1 SGHNT, CDR2 YYREEE (reference sequence). The V gene lost 0 bases and the J gene lost 0 bases, with 7 bases spanning the gap. The whole variable domain, filled in from reference TRBV5-4 and TRBJ2-7, reads ETGVTQSPTHLIKTRGQQVTLRCSSQSGHNTVSWYQQALGQGPQFIFQYYREEENGRGNFPPRFSGLQFPNYSSELNVNALELDDSALYLCASSLAGGSYEQYFGPGTRLTVT.

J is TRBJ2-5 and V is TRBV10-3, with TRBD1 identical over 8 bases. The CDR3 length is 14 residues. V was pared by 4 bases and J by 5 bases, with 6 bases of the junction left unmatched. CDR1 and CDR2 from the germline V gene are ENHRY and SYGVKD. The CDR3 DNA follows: TGTGCCATCAGTGGTGGACAGGGAAGGGAGACCCAGTACTTC. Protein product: CAISGGQGRETQYF.

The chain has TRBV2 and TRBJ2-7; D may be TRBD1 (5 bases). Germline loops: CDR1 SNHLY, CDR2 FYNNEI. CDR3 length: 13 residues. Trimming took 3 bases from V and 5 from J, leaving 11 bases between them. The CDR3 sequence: CASSDRVFHEQYF. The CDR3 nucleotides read TGTGCCAGCAGTGACAGGGTGTTCCACGAGCAGTACTTC.

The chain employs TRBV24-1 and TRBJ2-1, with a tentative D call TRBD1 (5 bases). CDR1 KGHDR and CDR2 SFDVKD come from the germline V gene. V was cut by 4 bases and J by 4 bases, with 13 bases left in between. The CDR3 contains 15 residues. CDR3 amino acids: CATSDPRTQYNEQFF. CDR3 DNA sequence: TGTGCCACCAGTGACCCGAGGACACAATACAATGAGCAGTTCTTC.

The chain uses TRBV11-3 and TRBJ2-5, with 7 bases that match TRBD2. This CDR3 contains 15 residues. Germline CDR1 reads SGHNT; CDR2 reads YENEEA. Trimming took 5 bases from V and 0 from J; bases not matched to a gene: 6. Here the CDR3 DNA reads TGTGCCAGCAGCCTTAGCGGGCGTTACCAAGAGACCCAGTACTTC. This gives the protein CASSLSGRYQETQYF.

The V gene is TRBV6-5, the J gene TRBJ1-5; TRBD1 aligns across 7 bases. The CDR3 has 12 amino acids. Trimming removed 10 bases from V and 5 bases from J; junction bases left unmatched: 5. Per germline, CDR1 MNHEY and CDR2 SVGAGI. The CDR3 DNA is TGTGCCACCCGACAGGGCTATCAGCCCCAGCATTTT. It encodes CATRQGYQPQHF.

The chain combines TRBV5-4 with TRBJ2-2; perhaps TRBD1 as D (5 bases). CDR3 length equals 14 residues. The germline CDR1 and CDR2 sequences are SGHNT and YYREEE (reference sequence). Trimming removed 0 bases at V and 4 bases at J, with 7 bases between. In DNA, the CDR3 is TGTGCCAGCAGCTTGGGGGGCCGCACCGGGGAGCTGTTTTTT. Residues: CASSLGGRTGELFF.

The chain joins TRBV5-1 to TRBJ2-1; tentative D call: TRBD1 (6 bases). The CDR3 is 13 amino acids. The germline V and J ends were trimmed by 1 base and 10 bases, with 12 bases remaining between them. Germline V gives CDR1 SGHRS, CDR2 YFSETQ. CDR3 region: CASSLTTGSEQFF. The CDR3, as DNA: TGCGCCAGCAGCTTGACGACAGGATCGGAGCAGTTCTTC.

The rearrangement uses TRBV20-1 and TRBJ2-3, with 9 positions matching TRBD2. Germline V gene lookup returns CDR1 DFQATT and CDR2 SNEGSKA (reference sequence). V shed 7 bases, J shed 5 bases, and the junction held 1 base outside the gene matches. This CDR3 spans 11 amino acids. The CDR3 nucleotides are TGCAGTGTAGCGGGGGTAGATACGCAGTATTTT. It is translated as CSVAGVDTQYF.

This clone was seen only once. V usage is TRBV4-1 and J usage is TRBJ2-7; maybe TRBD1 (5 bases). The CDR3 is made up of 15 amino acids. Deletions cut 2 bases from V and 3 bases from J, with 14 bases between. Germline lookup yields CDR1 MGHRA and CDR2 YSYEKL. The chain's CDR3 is CASSQPTQGRYEQYF. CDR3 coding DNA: TGCGCCAGCAGCCAACCCACTCAGGGCCGCTACGAGCAGTACTTC.

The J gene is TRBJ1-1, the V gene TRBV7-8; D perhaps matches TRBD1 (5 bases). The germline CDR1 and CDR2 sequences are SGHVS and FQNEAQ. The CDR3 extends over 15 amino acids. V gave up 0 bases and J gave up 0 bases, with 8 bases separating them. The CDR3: CASSLADKLNTEAFF. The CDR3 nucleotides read TGTGCCAGCAGCTTAGCGGACAAATTGAACACTGAAGCTTTCTTT.

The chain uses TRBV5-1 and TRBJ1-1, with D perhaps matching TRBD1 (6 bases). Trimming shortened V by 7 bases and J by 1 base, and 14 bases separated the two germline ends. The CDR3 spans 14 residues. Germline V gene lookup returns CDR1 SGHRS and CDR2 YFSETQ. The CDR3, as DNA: TGCGCCAGCCAACCTACGACAGGGAACACTGAAGCTTTCTTT. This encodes CASQPTTGNTEAFF. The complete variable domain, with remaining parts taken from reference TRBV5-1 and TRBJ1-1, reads KAGVTQTPRYLIKTRGQQVTLSCSPISGHRSVSWYQQTPGQGLQFLFEYFSETQRNKGNFPGRFSGRQFSNSRSEMNVSTLELGDSALYLCASQPTTGNTEAFFGQGTRLTVV.

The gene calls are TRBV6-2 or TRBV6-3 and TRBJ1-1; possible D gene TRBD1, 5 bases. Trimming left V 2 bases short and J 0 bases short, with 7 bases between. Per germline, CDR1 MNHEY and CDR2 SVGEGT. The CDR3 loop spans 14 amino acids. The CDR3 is CASSYQDMNTEAFF. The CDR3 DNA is TGTGCCAGCAGTTACCAGGACATGAACACTGAAGCTTTCTTT.

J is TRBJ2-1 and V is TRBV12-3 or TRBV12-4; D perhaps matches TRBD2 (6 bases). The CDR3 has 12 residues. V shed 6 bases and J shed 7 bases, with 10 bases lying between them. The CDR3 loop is CASRTAGNEQFF. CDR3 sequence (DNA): TGTGCCAGCAGGACGGCGGGGAATGAGCAGTTCTTC.

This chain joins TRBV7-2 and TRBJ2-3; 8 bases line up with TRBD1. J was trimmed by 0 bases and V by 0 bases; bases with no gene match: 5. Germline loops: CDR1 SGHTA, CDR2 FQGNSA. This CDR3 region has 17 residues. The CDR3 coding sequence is TGTGCCAGCAGCTTAGCGGGGACAGGACCGAGCACAGATACGCAGTATTTT. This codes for CASSLAGTGPSTDTQYF.